A single sample is the source of the 27 T cell receptor beta chains below, sequenced in a study of control samples from healthy donors and cancer patients (dated by TCRdb to about 2020). The receptor library was made with the immunoSEQ multiplex PCR assay. TCRdb's version of the immuneACCESS table is confined to in-frame rearrangements and falls short of the full clone set. An unresolved V gene accounts for under half of the shortfall where checked; the remainder is of unknown origin. For this sample the table gives roughly 170,000 clones, of which around 93% were detected only once. The top ten clonotypes cover 4.1% of the sample. Sequencing was done on a sample of blood. These receptors originate from a woman aged 55-69 years in good health.

The gene calls are TRBV4-2 and TRBJ1-6; D call uncertain. CDR3 length: 15 amino acids. CDR1 is LGHNA and CDR2 is YNFKEQ in the germline V gene. V was shortened by 3 bases and J by 3 bases, with 9 bases between the two germline ends. The CDR3 DNA reads TGTGCCAGCAGCCAGGGTGACGGCTATAATTCACCCCTCCACTTT. Translating gives CASSQGDGYNSPLHF.

V and J are TRBV5-4 and TRBJ2-3; tentative D call: TRBD2 (5 bases). The CDR3 sequence is 16 residues long. Trimming pared 4 bases from V and 2 bases from J, leaving 17 bases between. Germline CDR1 SGHNT, CDR2 YYREEE (reference sequence). The CDR3 is CASSRRAGEFTDTQYF. The CDR3 nucleotides are TGTGCCAGCAGCCGAAGGGCCGGGGAGTTCACAGATACGCAGTATTTT.

The rearrangement joins TRBV15 to TRBJ1-6; 9 bases fit TRBD1. Germline CDR1 and CDR2: LNHNV and YYDKDF (reference sequence). The CDR3 is 14 residues long. V gave up 3 bases and J gave up 9 bases; unmatched junction bases: 3. CDR3 region: CATSRDRGISPLHF. The CDR3 DNA reads as TGTGCCACCAGCAGGGACAGGGGTATTTCACCCCTCCACTTT.

J is TRBJ1-2 and V is TRBV9; D remains unclear. CDR1 is SGDLS and CDR2 is YYNGEE in the germline V gene. The CDR3 sequence is 12 residues long. V gave up 4 bases and J gave up 7 bases, with 11 bases separating them. Here the CDR3 DNA reads TGTGCCAGCAGCCGAAACGGTGGTGGCTACACCTTC. It translates to CASSRNGGGYTF.

This chain links TRBV9 with TRBJ1-4; D remains ambiguous. Germline CDR1 and CDR2: SGDLS and YYNGEE. The CDR3 extends over 18 amino acids. Trimming removed 4 bases at V and 0 bases at J, with 19 bases between. This chain's CDR3 is CASSPTFGGNPTNEKLFF. DNA of the CDR3: TGTGCCAGCAGCCCGACCTTTGGTGGAAACCCAACTAATGAAAAACTGTTTTTT. Full variable domain (outside the CDR3, taken from reference TRBV9 and TRBJ1-4): DSGVTQTPKHLITATGQRVTLRCSPRSGDLSVYWYQQSLDQGLQFLIQYYNGEERAKGNILERFSAQQFPDLHSELNLSSLELGDSALYFCASSPTFGGNPTNEKLFFGSGTQLSVL.

This clone was seen once. The chain is built from TRBV7-6 and TRBJ2-2; D tentatively fits TRBD1 or TRBD2 (5 bases each). V dropped 2 bases and J dropped 0 bases, with 10 bases sitting between them. Germline V CDR1 and CDR2: SGHVS, FNYEAQ. The CDR3 runs to 16 residues. The DNA of the CDR3 is TGTGCCAGCAGCTTACTGCAGGGAGCGAACACCGGGGAGCTGTTTTTT. Amino acids: CASSLLQGANTGELFF. The variable domain in full, completed from reference TRBV7-6 and TRBJ2-2, reads GAGVSQSPRYKVTKRGQDVALRCDPISGHVSLYWYRQALGQGPEFLTYFNYEAQQDKSGLPNDRFSAERPEGSISTLTIQRTEQRDSAMYRCASSLLQGANTGELFFGEGSRLTVL.

This clone was picked up one time. This rearrangement joins TRBV12-3 or TRBV12-4 to TRBJ1-4; D is undetermined. Trimming left V 6 bases short and J 5 bases short, with 10 bases between. The CDR3 runs to 13 residues. CDR3 in amino acids: CASSSRLNEKLFF. CDR3 nucleotide sequence: TGTGCCAGCAGCTCCCGGTTGAATGAAAAACTGTTTTTT.

This clone was observed once. The chain links TRBV5-5 to TRBJ1-6; 7 bases fit TRBD1. In germline, CDR1 is SGHKS, CDR2 YYEKEE (reference sequence). This CDR3 region has 16 residues. Trimming cost V 5 bases and J 9 bases; bases outside gene matches: 14. For the CDR3, the DNA is TGTGCCAGCAGTCAAGAACCGACAGGGTTAACTTCACCCCTCCACTTT. It specifies CASSQEPTGLTSPLHF.

The V and J genes are TRBV20-1 and TRBJ2-7, with D tentatively TRBD2 (7 bases). CDR3 length: 11 residues. The V and J ends lost 4 bases and 12 bases respectively, with 16 bases between them. Germline assignment: CDR1 DFQATT and CDR2 SNEGSKA (reference sequence). DNA for the CDR3: TGCAGTGCTACGTGGGCGGGGGCCGTGTACTTC. Translating it yields CSATWAGAVYF.

The chain carries TRBV10-1 and TRBJ1-2; a weak D match, TRBD1 (6 bases). The V gene lost 0 bases and the J gene lost 8 bases, with 10 bases spanning the gap. The germline CDR1 and CDR2 sequences are WNHNN and SYGVQD (reference sequence). The CDR3 contains 13 residues. CDR3 sequence (DNA): TGCGCCAGCAGTGAGTCACAGGGTGGCGGCTACACCTTC. It is translated as CASSESQGGGYTF.

This clone was observed a handful of times. This chain links TRBV5-1 with TRBJ1-1; possible D gene TRBD1, 5 bases. This CDR3 region has 15 residues. The germline V and J ends were trimmed by 0 bases and 0 bases, with 9 bases remaining between them. Germline V gene sequence: CDR1 SGHRS, CDR2 YFSETQ. CDR3 amino acids: CASSLGTGVNTEAFF. CDR3 bases: TGCGCCAGCAGCTTGGGGACGGGGGTGAACACTGAAGCTTTCTTT.

As DNA, the CDR3 is TGTGCCAGCAGTCCAGAAGCTTTCTTT. It yields the protein CASSPEAFF. The chain uses TRBV6-6 and TRBJ1-1; no clear D. The germline V gene encodes CDR1 MNHNY and CDR2 SVGAGI (reference sequence). The V and J ends lost 5 bases and 8 bases respectively, with 3 bases between them. CDR3 length: 9 amino acids.

The chain is built from TRBV10-3 and TRBJ1-2, with a tentative D call TRBD1 (5 bases). There are 13 residues in the CDR3. From germline, CDR1 is ENHRY and CDR2 SYGVKD. V lost 5 bases and J lost 11, with 18 bases in between. The CDR3 DNA reads TGTGCCATCAGTTGGGACCGATCCGTTGGGTACACCTTC. It is translated as CAISWDRSVGYTF.

The genes are TRBV5-4 and TRBJ1-2, with D possibly matching TRBD1 (5 bases). Germline V gene sequence: CDR1 SGHNT, CDR2 YYREEE (reference sequence). Trimming shortened V by 4 bases and J by 4 bases, and 17 bases separated the two germline ends. The CDR3 has 15 amino acids. This CDR3 is CASSPGGRTSYGYTF. In DNA, the CDR3 is TGTGCCAGCAGCCCCGGGGGACGTACCTCCTATGGCTACACCTTC.

This clone was observed once. The J gene is TRBJ1-4, the V gene TRBV4-3; 7 bases align to TRBD1. CDR3 length equals 22 residues. The germline V gene encodes CDR1 LGHNA and CDR2 YSLEER. V trimming: 0 bases; J trimming: 0 bases; junction bases outside the gene matches: 19. CDR3 loop: CASSQDGTGALLQNPTNEKLFF. CDR3 nucleotide sequence: TGCGCCAGCAGCCAAGATGGCACAGGGGCACTATTACAAAACCCAACTAATGAAAAACTGTTTTTT.

The chain links TRBV10-3 to TRBJ2-3; 8 nucleotides align to TRBD2. The ends lost 10 bases at V and 2 bases at J; junction bases unmatched: 8. The germline gives CDR1 ENHRY, CDR2 SYGVKD. CDR3 length: 14 residues. CDR3: CATGRGGFTDTQYF. The CDR3 DNA is TGTGCCACCGGGAGGGGGGGATTCACAGATACGCAGTATTTT.

The rearrangement links TRBV20-1 to TRBJ2-7; the match to TRBD2 covers 7 bases. V was pared by 3 bases and J by 4 bases, with 12 bases of the junction left unmatched. CDR1 is DFQATT and CDR2 is SNEGSKA in the germline V gene (reference sequence). CDR3 length equals 15 residues. The CDR3 nucleotides are TGCAGTGCTAGTCGGGCTAGCGGAACCAATTACGAGCAGTACTTC. Protein product: CSASRASGTNYEQYF.

Worth noting for this clone: At one end the junction does not follow the germline gene, possibly because of a read error. V and J are TRBV5-1 and TRBJ2-2, with 11 positions matching TRBD2. CDR3 length: 17 residues. Germline values: CDR1 SGHRS, CDR2 YFSETQ. CDR3 in amino acids: CASTLTSGASNTGELFF. CDR3 nucleotides: TGCGCCAGCACCTTGACTAGCGGGGCATCGAACACCGGGGAGCTGTTTTTT.

The V gene is TRBV3-1 (or the pseudogene TRBV3-2), the J gene TRBJ2-5; the D gene is possibly TRBD2 (5 bases). Trimming cost V 4 bases and J 2 bases, with 11 bases left between them. The germline CDR1 and CDR2 sequences are LGHDT and YNNKEL (reference sequence). This CDR3 region has 14 residues. In DNA, the CDR3 is TGTGCCAGCAGCCGGACTCAAAATCAAGAGACCCAGTACTTC. Protein product: CASSRTQNQETQYF.

This rearrangement joins TRBV7-6 to TRBJ1-3; D is ambiguous. This CDR3 contains 17 residues. Germline V gene sequence: CDR1 SGHVS, CDR2 FNYEAQ. Trimming left V 4 bases short and J 3 bases short, with 19 bases between. CDR3 nucleotides: TGTGCCAGCAGCTCACGACTAGACCAACTAATTGGAAACACCATATATTTT. Encoded protein: CASSSRLDQLIGNTIYF. The full variable domain, with the rest looked up from reference TRBV7-6 and TRBJ1-3, is GAGVSQSPRYKVTKRGQDVALRCDPISGHVSLYWYRQALGQGPEFLTYFNYEAQQDKSGLPNDRFSAERPEGSISTLTIQRTEQRDSAMYRCASSSRLDQLIGNTIYFGEGSWLTVV.

V and J are TRBV6-5 and TRBJ2-5, with TRBD2 matching 9 bases. The CDR3 is 14 amino acids. V shed 6 bases, J shed 5 bases, and the junction held 7 bases outside the gene matches. Germline V gives CDR1 MNHEY, CDR2 SVGAGI. CDR3 region: CASRRAGGRETQYF. The CDR3 DNA reads TGTGCCAGCAGGAGAGCGGGGGGACGCGAGACCCAGTACTTC.

This clone was detected once. This chain uses TRBV7-9 with TRBJ1-2; TRBD1 is a possible D gene (6 bases). V was pared by 1 base and J by 12 bases, with 24 bases between. The CDR3 runs 16 residues. Germline V gene data show CDR1 as SEHNR and CDR2 as FQNEAQ (reference sequence). The CDR3 reads CASSLGGAVPGQDDTF. CDR3 DNA sequence: TGTGCCAGCAGCTTAGGAGGGGCCGTACCGGGACAAGATGACACCTTC.

This chain links TRBV6-2 or TRBV6-3 with TRBJ1-5; D remains ambiguous. Germline CDR1 is MNHEY and CDR2 is SVGEGT. This CDR3 contains 15 residues. Between the trimmed V and J ends, which lost 2 bases and 4 bases, there was a span of 12 bases. The CDR3 protein is CASSYGGSRNQPQHF. In nucleotides, the CDR3 is TGTGCCAGCAGTTACGGAGGGAGTCGAAATCAGCCCCAGCATTTT.

The J gene is TRBJ1-1, the V gene TRBV7-9, with TRBD1 as a possible D gene (5 bases). The CDR3 has 14 residues. Germline V gene lookup returns CDR1 SEHNR and CDR2 FQNEAQ (reference sequence). Trimming pared 4 bases from V and 2 bases from J, leaving 11 bases between. CDR3 in amino acids: CASSSQGGNTEAFF. In nucleotides, the CDR3 is TGTGCCAGCAGCTCGCAGGGTGGAAACACTGAAGCTTTCTTT.

The rearrangement joins TRBV23-1 to TRBJ1-2; 8 bases line up with TRBD1. TRBV23-1 is filed as an ORF, its function uncertain. The trim removed 2 bases at V and 7 bases at J, leaving 9 bases unmatched. There are 15 residues in the CDR3. CDR3 in DNA: TGCGCCAGCAGTCAACCCGGGGCAGGGGGCGGTGGCTACACCTTC. Protein sequence: CASSQPGAGGGGYTF.

V gene TRBV4-3 combines with J gene TRBJ2-1; D is unclear. The CDR3 consists of 15 residues. Germline CDR1 reads LGHNA; CDR2 reads YSLEER. V dropped 1 base and J dropped 2 bases, with 9 bases sitting between them. CDR3: CASSQAPGAYNEQFF. Here the CDR3 DNA reads TGCGCCAGCAGCCAAGCTCCTGGAGCCTACAATGAGCAGTTCTTC.

The CDR3 sequence is CASSLLAGAYNEQFF. The CDR3 nucleotides are TGCGCCAGCAGCTTACTAGCGGGGGCCTACAATGAGCAGTTCTTC. The chain links TRBV5-1 to TRBJ2-1; 11 positions agree with TRBD2. V was clipped by 2 bases and J by 2 bases; unmatched bases: 0. Germline V lookup: CDR1 SGHRS, CDR2 YFSETQ. The length of the CDR3 is 15 residues.